This T cell receptor beta chain was identified in a study of blood T cell repertoires in COVID-19. Study at large: The analysed material was cDNA or gDNA that came from T cells, B-cell-depleted T cells, or PBMCs.

V shed 2 bases and J shed 5 bases, with 22 bases lying between them. The CDR3 consists of 18 residues. Germline V CDR1 and CDR2: MDHEN, SYDVKM. Under the authors' procedure: Counts of nucleated cells, estimated from reference gene primer amplification, were obtained. Here immunoSEQ multiplex PCR was the method, and the copy in TCRdb shows in-frame clones only, minus some. That table is the source of V, J and clone size, and D and trimming were worked out from the DNA. In the table there are more than 50,000 clones, approximately 91% of which are singletons. The receptor was derived from a human donor in a cohort sampled during active COVID-19. The chain couples TRBV28 to TRBJ2-1, with a possible D match to TRBD2 (5 bases). Source material: peripheral blood. The chain's CDR3 is CASSLADYVSSYDNEQFF. The CDR3 DNA sequence: TGTGCCAGCAGTTTAGCTGACTATGTCTCCTCCTACGACAATGAGCAGTTCTTC.